The 30 T cell receptor beta chains below come from one sample, sequenced in a study of T cells in women clearing cervical HPV infection. The method was immunoSEQ multiplex PCR; TCRdb's version includes in-frame clones alone and lacks a portion of them. The record lists around 31,000 clones, of which the ten most abundant hold 4.2%. The specimen was blood buffy coat. These TCRs come from a woman aged 18 to 75 with a cervical HPV16 infection that either progressed to CIN3+ or cleared (not recorded which).

As to this clone: The read ends 3 residues before the CDR3 terminus; that terminus is restored from the germline J gene. The V gene is TRBV30, the J gene TRBJ2-1; 10 positions agree with TRBD2. The V and J ends lost 0 bases and 8 bases, in that order; junction bases with no gene match: 13. The CDR3 runs to 17 residues. The germline gives CDR1 GTSNPN, CDR2 SVGIG (reference sequence). This CDR3 reads CAWSVGTSAPRGDEQFF. The covered CDR3 bases are TGTGCCTGGAGTGTAGGGACTAGCGCCCCTCGGGGGGATGAG.

Details on this clone: The missing CDR3 end, 3 residues past where the read stops, is filled in from the germline J gene. The chain combines TRBV7-3 with TRBJ2-1; 8 nucleotides align to TRBD2. This CDR3 is 14 amino acids long. CDR1 is SGHTA, CDR2 FQGTGA, per germline. Germline trimming cut 2 bases from V and 5 bases from J; bases unmatched to any gene: 2. The sequenced part of the CDR3 DNA is TGTGCCAGCAGCTTAGGACTAGCTAACAATGAG. This gives the protein CASSLGLANNE. The entire CDR3 protein reads CASSLGLANNEQFF.

As concerns this clone: The read ends 3 residues shy of where the CDR3 ends; the end is completed using the germline J gene. The chain carries TRBV20-1 and TRBJ2-1; no firm D call. The CDR3 runs to 16 residues. Trimming pared 4 bases from V and 0 bases from J, leaving 16 bases between. Germline CDR1 DFQATT, CDR2 SNEGSKA (reference sequence). The DNA read from the CDR3 is TGCAGTGCTAAGGTTTCCGGGTCGACCTCCTACAATGAG. It yields the protein CSAKVSGSTSYNE. The complete CDR3 protein is CSAKVSGSTSYNEQFF.

Details on this clone: The CDR3 goes on 3 residues after the read ends, and that part is filled in from the germline J gene. The chain is built from TRBV19 and TRBJ2-1; 8 nucleotides align to TRBD2. CDR3 length equals 15 residues. V lost 3 bases to trimming and J lost 0 bases; unmatched junction nucleotides: 1. Germline CDR1 and CDR2: LNHDA and SQIVND (reference sequence). CDR3 DNA (partial): TGTGCCAGTAGTATGCTAGCGGGCTCCTACAATGAG. This gives the protein CASSMLAGSYNE. The CDR3 in full is CASSMLAGSYNEQFF.

In regard to this clone: The read terminates 3 residues before the CDR3 end, so the remaining end is supplied by the germline J gene. The rearrangement joins TRBV28 to TRBJ1-2; TRBD1 might be the D (5 bases). CDR1 and CDR2 (germline): MDHEN, SYDVKM. This CDR3 is built from 14 residues. CDR3 bases read: TGTGCCAGCAGTGACGCACAGGTCTCATCGGGC. It translates to CASSDAQVSSG. The CDR3 as a whole reads CASSDAQVSSGYTF.

Remarks on this clone: Read coverage stops 3 residues before the CDR3 terminus; the germline J gene supplies the remainder. This chain connects TRBV9 to TRBJ2-7, with 7 nucleotides matching TRBD1. CDR3 length: 14 residues. Germline V gene lookup returns CDR1 SGDLS and CDR2 YYNGEE. After removal of 4 bases from V and 2 bases from J, the junction contained 6 bases not matched to a gene. CDR3 DNA, as far as it was read: TGTGCCAGCAGCACAGGGACAGACCCCTACGAG. Translated, it gives CASSTGTDPYE. The full CDR3 is CASSTGTDPYEQYF.

CDR3 bases read: TGTGCCAGCAGTGAAGCACTCGGGACTAGCAGCAATGCG. Protein product: CASSEALGTSSNA. The complete CDR3 sequence is CASSEALGTSSNAQYF. V and J are TRBV6-1 and TRBJ2-3, with TRBD2 matching over 9 bases. Coverage ceases 3 residues before the CDR3 finishes, and the germline J gene fills in the end. Germline V CDR1 and CDR2: MNHNS, SASEGT. The CDR3 has 16 amino acids.

Comments on this clone: Germline and junction disagree at one end, which may indicate a read error. The read ends 3 residues early relative to the CDR3; the germline J gene fills the gap. This chain connects TRBV7-2 to TRBJ2-7; the match to TRBD2 covers 9 bases. The CDR3 runs 14 residues. CDR1 is SGHTA, CDR2 FQGNSA, per germline. The covered CDR3 bases are TGTGCCAGCAGCGTAGCGGGAGCGGCTAACGAG. The encoded protein is CASSVAGAANE. The whole CDR3 reads CASSVAGAANEQYF.

The CDR3 DNA, read in part, is TGCAGCGTTGTGAAGGGGGCGAGTGAA. Its translation is CSVVKGASE. The whole CDR3 sequence is CSVVKGASEAFF. The chain is built from TRBV29-1 and TRBJ1-1; 7 bases line up with TRBD1. Read coverage stops 3 residues before the CDR3 terminus; the germline J gene supplies the remainder. CDR1 and CDR2 (germline): SQVTM, ANQGSEA. The V gene end was trimmed by 4 bases and the J gene end by 7 bases; junction bases not matched to a gene: 6. The CDR3 is 12 amino acids.

Regarding this clone: The sequence runs out 3 residues before the end of the CDR3; the remainder is reconstructed from the germline J gene. V gene TRBV7-6 combines with J gene TRBJ1-6; possibly TRBD1 for D (5 bases). V was pared by 1 base and J by 8 bases, with 15 bases between. Germline values: CDR1 SGHVS, CDR2 FNYEAQ. The CDR3 is made up of 16 amino acids. CDR3 bases read: TGTGCCAGCAGCTTAGGGGGCAGGGTCAGAGATTCACCC. This codes for CASSLGGRVRDSP. The whole CDR3 region reads CASSLGGRVRDSPLHF.

In regard to this clone: The observed sequence ends 3 residues before the CDR3 terminus, with the missing tail filled in from the germline J gene. J is TRBJ2-3 and V is TRBV19; D is unresolved. Looked up from germline, CDR1 is LNHDA and CDR2 is SQIVND (reference sequence). The CDR3 sequence is 13 residues long. The DNA read from the CDR3 is TGTGCCAGTAGCGCGCTTTTCCAAGAGACG. Its translation is CASSALFQET. The whole CDR3 is CASSALFQETQYF.

In regard to this clone: The sequence runs out 3 residues before the end of the CDR3; the remainder is reconstructed from the germline J gene. The J gene is TRBJ1-4, the V gene TRBV7-2; 8 bases agree with TRBD1. The J segment lost 4 bases and the V segment lost 5 bases, leaving 6 bases of the junction unmatched. CDR1 and CDR2 (germline): SGHTA, FQGNSA. This CDR3 contains 15 residues. The DNA read from the CDR3 is TGTGCCAGCAGCCCAGTCACAGGGGGTAATGAAAAA. It yields the protein CASSPVTGGNEK. The whole CDR3 protein is CASSPVTGGNEKLFF.

Points on this clone: The observed sequence ends 3 residues before the CDR3 terminus, with the missing tail filled in from the germline J gene. J is TRBJ1-1 and V is TRBV18; weak D call: TRBD1 (5 bases). The CDR3 covers 14 residues. V shed 5 bases and J shed 2 bases, with 12 bases lying between them. CDR1 KGHSH and CDR2 LQKENI come from the germline V gene. The sequenced part of the CDR3 DNA is TGTGCCAGCTCAGCCGGACACATTAACACTGAA. It specifies CASSAGHINTE. The complete CDR3 protein is CASSAGHINTEAFF.

Concerning this clone itself: The read comes to an end 3 residues before the CDR3 does, leaving the germline J gene to fill in the end. The chain carries TRBV7-2 and TRBJ2-4; no clear D. CDR1 is SGHTA and CDR2 is FQGNSA in the germline V gene. The CDR3 runs 11 residues. The sequenced CDR3 bases are TGTGCCAGCAGCTTACCCCCGATT. This gives the protein CASSLPPI. The entire CDR3 sequence reads CASSLPPIQYF.

To note about this clone: The observed sequence ends 3 residues before the CDR3 terminus, with the missing tail filled in from the germline J gene. V usage is TRBV18 and J usage is TRBJ1-1, with D maybe TRBD1 (5 bases). The V gene lost 3 bases and the J gene lost 1 base, with 9 bases spanning the gap. The length of the CDR3 is 14 residues. Per the germline V gene, CDR1 is KGHSH and CDR2 is LQKENI. CDR3: CASSPRGENTEAFF. The sequenced CDR3 bases are TGTGCCAGCTCACCCCGGGGGGAGAACACTGAA.

Of note for this clone: The read falls 3 residues short of the CDR3 end, and the missing part is taken from the germline J gene. The rearrangement links TRBV29-1 to TRBJ2-1, with 7 positions matching TRBD2. The CDR3 contains 16 residues. Germline CDR1 is SQVTM and CDR2 is ANQGSEA. Trimming took 7 bases from V and 4 from J; bases not matched to a gene: 16. CDR3 DNA, as far as it was read: TGCAGCGGAACCTACAGCGGGGCTGCCATTTACAATGAG. Translating it yields CSGTYSGAAIYNE. The whole CDR3 is CSGTYSGAAIYNEQFF.

About this clone itself: The observed sequence ends 3 residues before the CDR3 terminus, with the missing tail filled in from the germline J gene. The chain joins TRBV6-1 to TRBJ1-3; no clear D. Trimming removed 4 bases from V and 2 bases from J, with 15 bases in between. The CDR3 is made up of 16 amino acids. From germline, CDR1 is MNHNS and CDR2 SASEGT. CDR3 bases read: TGTGCCAGCAGTGTGAGGTCCGCGGTCGCTGGAAACACC. It is translated as CASSVRSAVAGNT. The entire CDR3 reads CASSVRSAVAGNTIYF.

Details on this clone: The read finishes 3 residues shy of the CDR3 end, and the germline J gene is used to complete it. The chain employs TRBV6-4 and TRBJ1-4; a weak D match, TRBD1 (6 bases). The CDR3 sequence is 20 residues long. Germline values: CDR1 MRHNA, CDR2 SNTAGT. CDR3 sequence reads: CASSDHLPNRVISYNSPLFF. Partial CDR3 DNA: TGTGCCAGCAGTGACCACCTGCCTAACAGGGTTATCTCCTATAATTCACCA.

The CDR3 DNA, read in part, is TGTGCCAGCAGTGAAGGGACAGGGGGCACTGAA. Amino acids: CASSEGTGGTE. The CDR3, in full, reads CASSEGTGGTEAFF. V usage is TRBV6-1 and J usage is TRBJ1-1, with TRBD1 matching 10 bases. The CDR3 end is not reached by the read, which stops 3 residues before it; the germline J gene fills it in. CDR3 length equals 14 residues. The junction had 0 bases not matched to a gene; V was cut back by 1 base and J by 4 bases. Germline CDR1 reads MNHNS; CDR2 reads SASEGT.

CDR3 protein: CSARLNTGELFF. The covered CDR3 bases are TGCAGTGCTAGACTTAACACCGGGGAG. The chain links TRBV20-1 to TRBJ2-2; D not resolved. From the germline J gene comes the end of the CDR3, since the read stops 3 residues before it. Between the trimmed V and J ends, which lost 2 bases and 2 bases, there was a span of 3 bases. This CDR3 is 12 amino acids long. Germline-derived CDR1 and CDR2 are DFQATT and SNEGSKA (reference sequence).

Partial CDR3 DNA: TGTGCCAGCAGTGAACTCCTAGCGGGGGGGGGAGATACG. This encodes CASSELLAGGGDT. The full CDR3 is CASSELLAGGGDTQYF. The chain joins TRBV2 to TRBJ2-3; 12 bases fit TRBD2. The read comes to an end 3 residues before the CDR3 does, leaving the germline J gene to fill in the end. This CDR3 comprises 16 residues. The trim removed 2 bases at V and 5 bases at J, leaving 5 bases unmatched. The germline V gene encodes CDR1 SNHLY and CDR2 FYNNEI.

About this clone itself: The sequence runs out 3 residues before the end of the CDR3; the remainder is reconstructed from the germline J gene. The chain employs TRBV7-8 and TRBJ2-1; 7 nucleotides match TRBD2. Germline CDR1 is SGHVS and CDR2 is FQNEAQ. J lost 5 bases, V lost 2 bases, and 9 bases had no gene match. The CDR3 contains 16 residues. The CDR3: CASSLRLRELDNEQFF. CDR3 bases read: TGTGCCAGCAGCTTAAGACTGCGGGAGTTAGACAATGAG. Based on the CDR3 plus reference TRBV7-8 and TRBJ2-1, the full variable domain is GAGVSQSPRYKVAKRGQDVALRCDPISGHVSLFWYQQALGQGPEFLTYFQNEAQLDKSGLPSDRFFAERPEGSVSTLKIQRTQQEDSAVYLCASSLRLRELDNEQFFGPGTRLTVL.

The CDR3 reads CASSPGAPDNSPLHF. The sequenced CDR3 bases are TGTGCCAGCAGTCCAGGGGCGCCAGATAATTCACCC. The chain links TRBV6-2 or TRBV6-3 to TRBJ1-6, with D tentatively TRBD1 (6 bases). The DNA ends 3 residues before the CDR3 does, and the rest of the CDR3 is filled in from the germline J gene. The CDR3 extends over 15 amino acids. V was trimmed by 5 bases and J by 5 bases, leaving 13 bases between them. The germline V gene encodes CDR1 MNHEY and CDR2 SVGEGT.

Note on this clone: The read ends 3 residues early relative to the CDR3; the germline J gene fills the gap. V gene TRBV30 combines with J gene TRBJ2-1, with D perhaps assigned TRBD1 or TRBD2 (5 bases each). This CDR3 has 16 amino acids. Germline CDR1 reads GTSNPN; CDR2 reads SVGIG (reference sequence). Trimming pared 0 bases from V and 2 bases from J, leaving 14 bases between. The part of the CDR3 DNA that was read is TGTGCCTGGAGTGTTTTATTAGAGGGGCCCTACAATGAG. The encoded protein is CAWSVLLEGPYNE. The entire CDR3 sequence reads CAWSVLLEGPYNEQFF. Together with reference TRBV30 and TRBJ2-1, the CDR3 gives the full variable domain: SQTIHQWPATLVQPVGSPLSLECTVEGTSNPNLYWYRQAAGRGLQLLFYSVGIGQISSEVPQNLSASRPQDRQFILSSKKLLLSDSGFYLCAWSVLLEGPYNEQFFGPGTRLTVL.

Notes on this clone: The observed sequence ends 3 residues before the CDR3 terminus, with the missing tail filled in from the germline J gene. This chain links TRBV19 with TRBJ1-5; no firm D call. This CDR3 is 14 amino acids long. V lost 7 bases and J lost 7, with 17 bases in between. Germline assignment: CDR1 LNHDA and CDR2 SQIVND (reference sequence). CDR3 protein: CASTVTRAGQPQHF. The CDR3 bases that were read are TGTGCCAGTACCGTGACTAGGGCCGGCCAGCCC.

Note on this clone: The CDR3 end falls 3 residues outside the read, so it is completed with the germline J gene. This chain uses TRBV20-1 with TRBJ2-5; either TRBD1 or TRBD2 may supply D (6 bases each). The V gene's germline CDR1 is DFQATT and CDR2 SNEGSKA (reference sequence). V lost 5 bases and J lost 1, with 20 bases in between. The CDR3 spans 16 residues. The CDR3 reads CSAPRVGGGLQETQYF. The sequenced CDR3 bases are TGCAGTGCTCCCAGAGTAGGGGGAGGCCTCCAAGAGACC.

As to this clone: The read falls 3 residues short of the CDR3 end, and the missing part is taken from the germline J gene. The rearrangement joins TRBV14 to TRBJ2-1; TRBD2 aligns across 7 bases. Losses at the gene ends were 4 bases for V and 3 bases for J; bases not matched to a gene: 3. The CDR3 contains 14 residues. Germline-derived CDR1 and CDR2 are SGHDN and FVKESK. CDR3 sequence: CASSLPSGYNEQFF. The part of the CDR3 DNA that was read is TGTGCCAGCAGCCTTCCTAGCGGCTACAATGAG.

A word on this clone: The read ends 3 residues before the CDR3 terminus; that terminus is restored from the germline J gene. The chain carries TRBV18 and TRBJ2-7; the D gene is possibly TRBD1 (5 bases). Trimming stripped 4 bases from V and 4 bases from J, with 8 bases between. The CDR3 extends over 12 amino acids. The germline CDR1 and CDR2 sequences are KGHSH and LQKENI. The sequenced CDR3 bases are TGTGCCAGCTCACGACCAGGGTACGAG. Protein: CASSRPGYE. The entire CDR3 is CASSRPGYEQYF.

Concerning this clone: Coverage ceases 3 residues before the CDR3 finishes, and the germline J gene fills in the end. The chain links TRBV6-2 or TRBV6-3 to TRBJ1-4, with D perhaps TRBD1 (6 bases). Per germline, CDR1 MNHEY and CDR2 SVGEGT. V lost 6 bases to trimming and J lost 3 bases, with 14 bases between them. This CDR3 region has 15 residues. CDR3 DNA (partial): TGTGCCAGCAGCACGTACAGGGTCGCTAATGAAAAA. Its protein product is CASSTYRVANEK. From start to end, the CDR3 is CASSTYRVANEKLFF.

Remarks on this clone: Read data end 3 residues before the CDR3 end; the end is taken from the germline J gene. The chain employs TRBV7-2 and TRBJ1-5, with TRBD1 as a possible D gene (6 bases). Trimming cost V 5 bases and J 5 bases, with 10 bases left between them. The CDR3 runs 13 residues. The germline gives CDR1 SGHTA, CDR2 FQGNSA. The CDR3 sequence: CASSPQGDQPQHF. CDR3 bases read: TGTGCCAGCAGCCCACAGGGCGATCAGCCC.